Presented here are 27 T cell receptor beta chains from one specimen sequenced in a study of ipilimumab plus nivolumab after autologous stem cell transplantation. Method: immunoSEQ multiplex PCR; TCRdb's copy keeps in-frame clones and lacks some. The sample records over 80,000 clones, about 83% being singletons. The sequences come from PBMCs, collected in a trial of ipilimumab plus nivolumab as post-transplant consolidation. The receptors derive from a male donor with diffuse large B-cell lymphoma.

The chain employs TRBV7-8 and TRBJ1-4, with 8 bases matching TRBD1. The CDR3 sequence is 15 residues long. Germline values: CDR1 SGHVS, CDR2 FQNEAQ. V gave up 5 bases and J gave up 7 bases; unmatched junction bases: 9. CDR3 region: CASSPTRGRSEKLFF. The CDR3 DNA sequence: TGTGCCAGCAGCCCTACCAGGGGGCGAAGTGAAAAACTGTTTTTT.

The chain recombines TRBV6-4 with TRBJ2-3; 8 positions agree with TRBD2. Germline CDR1 reads MRHNA; CDR2 reads SNTAGT. CDR3 length equals 15 residues. V trimming: 10 bases; J trimming: 2 bases; junction bases outside the gene matches: 11. Here the CDR3 reads CAIPTGGEDTDTQYF. The CDR3, as DNA: TGTGCCATCCCCACGGGGGGGGAAGACACAGATACGCAGTATTTT.

The V gene is TRBV11-2, the J gene TRBJ2-7, with a weak D call TRBD1 (5 bases). CDR1 and CDR2 (germline): SGHAT, FQNNGV. This CDR3 has 16 amino acids. V was shortened by 2 bases and J by 6 bases, with 20 bases between the two germline ends. The CDR3 nucleotides are TGTGCCAGCAGCTTATCGTGGCAGGGTAGGTCTGCCGAGCAGTACTTC. This codes for CASSLSWQGRSAEQYF.

Worth noting for this clone: Relative to the germline gene, one junction end is altered; a read error may explain this. J is TRBJ1-2 and V is TRBV7-9, with 8 bases that match TRBD1. The CDR3 is made up of 15 amino acids. Germline V gene data show CDR1 as SEHNR and CDR2 as FQNEAQ (reference sequence). The CDR3 loop reads CASSLGDRGNDGYTF. The DNA of the CDR3 is TGTGCCAGCAGCTTAGGAGACAGGGGTAACGATGGCTACACCTTC.

The chain employs TRBV5-1 and TRBJ1-2; 7 bases line up with TRBD1. Germline CDR1 and CDR2: SGHRS and YFSETQ. This CDR3 has 14 amino acids. J was trimmed by 4 bases and V by 3 bases; bases with no gene match: 6. DNA for the CDR3: TGCGCCAGCAGCTCCGGGACAGAGCTCTATGGCTACACCTTC. The encoded protein is CASSSGTELYGYTF.

This sequence joins TRBV5-4 and TRBJ2-5; tentatively, D is TRBD2 (6 bases). The CDR3 has 14 residues. Per germline, CDR1 SGHNT and CDR2 YYREEE (reference sequence). The V gene lost 1 base and the J gene lost 5 bases, with 12 bases spanning the gap. The CDR3 region is CASSLLRGTETQYF. The CDR3 nucleotides read TGTGCCAGCAGCTTGTTGCGGGGTACTGAGACCCAGTACTTC.

This clone appeared once. The chain links TRBV19 to TRBJ1-1; D is possibly TRBD1 (6 bases). The germline CDR1 and CDR2 sequences are LNHDA and SQIVND (reference sequence). Between the trimmed V and J ends, which lost 5 bases and 1 base, there was a span of 14 bases. This CDR3 contains 15 residues. The CDR3 DNA is TGTGCCAGTAGTCTCCAGGGGCGGGGGAACACTGAAGCTTTCTTT. Its translation: CASSLQGRGNTEAFF.

V usage is TRBV27 and J usage is TRBJ1-2; TRBD1 matches at 7 bases. The germline gives CDR1 MNHEY, CDR2 SMNVEV (reference sequence). This CDR3 has 17 residues. Trimming removed 0 bases from V and 6 bases from J; junction bases left unmatched: 13. The CDR3 DNA reads as TGTGCCAGCAGTTTATCCCCCGGGAGGGGGCCGTTCGATGGCTACACCTTC. It translates to CASSLSPGRGPFDGYTF.

The rearrangement links TRBV5-4 to TRBJ2-2; D call uncertain. Germline lookup yields CDR1 SGHNT and CDR2 YYREEE (reference sequence). Trimming removed 0 bases from V and 4 bases from J, with 4 bases in between. The CDR3 contains 13 residues. In DNA, the CDR3 is TGTGCCAGCAGCTTGGAGCTCACCGGGGAGCTGTTTTTT. It specifies CASSLELTGELFF. The whole variable domain, filled in from reference TRBV5-4 and TRBJ2-2, reads ETGVTQSPTHLIKTRGQQVTLRCSSQSGHNTVSWYQQALGQGPQFIFQYYREEENGRGNFPPRFSGLQFPNYSSELNVNALELDDSALYLCASSLELTGELFFGEGSRLTVL.

The J gene is TRBJ1-4, the V gene TRBV21-1; TRBD1, as called in the table, went unchecked against the DNA. TRBV21-1 is a known pseudogene. This CDR3 has 17 amino acids. This chain's CDR3 is CASSNYYRDRASEKLFF. The DNA for the CDR3 is TGTGCCAGCAGCAACTACTACCGGGACAGGGCCTCTGAAAAACTGTTTTTT.

The chain carries TRBV4-1 and TRBJ1-2; 9 bases match TRBD1. Germline lookup yields CDR1 MGHRA and CDR2 YSYEKL. The CDR3 sequence is 18 residues long. Trimming removed 0 bases from V and 7 bases from J; junction bases left unmatched: 15. The CDR3: CASSQDIAIGDRVFGYTF. CDR3 sequence (DNA): TGCGCCAGCAGCCAAGATATCGCTATAGGGGACAGGGTCTTTGGCTACACCTTC.

The chain couples TRBV18 to TRBJ1-1; D possibly corresponds to TRBD1 (5 bases). The CDR3 is made up of 16 amino acids. CDR1 and CDR2 (germline): KGHSH, LQKENI. Between the trimmed V and J ends, which lost 1 base and 2 bases, there was a span of 14 bases. CDR3 bases: TGTGCCAGCTCACCACTTGGCGCGCAGGGAAACACTGAAGCTTTCTTT. This encodes CASSPLGAQGNTEAFF.

The chain joins TRBV5-6 to TRBJ2-2, with D perhaps TRBD1 or TRBD2 (6 bases each). V was cut by 1 base and J by 6 bases, with 19 bases left in between. The CDR3 is 17 residues long. The germline V gene has CDR1 SGHDT and CDR2 YYEEEE. The CDR3 DNA is TGTGCCAGCAGCTTGTTCGGGGGCCGCTTAGACGCCGGGGAGCTGTTTTTT. Encoded protein: CASSLFGGRLDAGELFF.

This chain uses TRBV13 with TRBJ2-5, with a possible D match to TRBD1 (6 bases). V was pared by 5 bases and J by 1 base, with 17 bases between. CDR3 length: 16 residues. Per germline, CDR1 PRHDT and CDR2 FYEKMQ (reference sequence). The CDR3 reads CASSPTSQGFQETQYF. CDR3 bases: TGTGCCAGCAGCCCTACCTCTCAGGGGTTCCAAGAGACCCAGTACTTC. The complete variable domain, with remaining parts taken from reference TRBV13 and TRBJ2-5, reads AAGVIQSPRHLIKEKRETATLKCYPIPRHDTVYWYQQGPGQDPQFLISFYEKMQSDKGSIPDRFSAQQFSDYHSELNMSSLELGDSALYFCASSPTSQGFQETQYFGPGTRLLVL.

V gene TRBV11-2 combines with J gene TRBJ2-7; D is uncertain. CDR3 length equals 11 residues. The germline V gene has CDR1 SGHAT and CDR2 FQNNGV. Trimming pared 1 base from V and 7 bases from J, leaving 5 bases between. The CDR3 DNA is TGTGCCAGCAGCTTAGCTCCTGAGCAGTACTTC. Its translation: CASSLAPEQYF. The variable domain in full, with the rest retrieved from reference TRBV11-2 and TRBJ2-7, is EAGVAQSPRYKIIEKRQSVAFWCNPISGHATLYWYQQILGQGPKLLIQFQNNGVVDDSQLPKDRFSAERLKGVDSTLKIQPAKLEDSAVYLCASSLAPEQYFGPGTRLTVT.

The V and J genes are TRBV2 and TRBJ1-4, with 8 positions matching TRBD1. Germline V gene data show CDR1 as SNHLY and CDR2 as FYNNEI. V dropped 8 bases and J dropped 8; count of bases not matched to a gene: 7. This CDR3 contains 13 residues. Written as DNA, the CDR3 is TGTGCCAGCCAGAAGGACAGGGCGGAAAAACTGTTTTTT. As protein: CASQKDRAEKLFF.

The chain has TRBV4-1 and TRBJ1-2; maybe TRBD1 (5 bases). The CDR3 consists of 17 residues. Trimming took off 1 base at V and 3 bases at J, with 18 bases between the two ends. Germline assignment: CDR1 MGHRA and CDR2 YSYEKL. In DNA, the CDR3 is TGCGCCAGCAGCCAAGCTCTCGAAAAGCCAGGGCACTATGGCTACACCTTC. Its translation is CASSQALEKPGHYGYTF.

V and J are TRBV7-2 and TRBJ2-5; the D is unclear. CDR3 length: 14 residues. Trimming stripped 5 bases from V and 7 bases from J, with 17 bases between. Germline V CDR1 and CDR2: SGHTA, FQGNSA. The CDR3: CASSADLAVGTQYF. CDR3 coding DNA: TGTGCCAGCAGCGCAGACCTTGCGGTGGGGACCCAGTACTTC. The full variable domain, rest sourced from reference TRBV7-2 and TRBJ2-5, is GAGVSQSPSNKVTEKGKDVELRCDPISGHTALYWYRQSLGQGLEFLIYFQGNSAPDKSGLPSDRFSAERTGGSVSTLTIQRTQQEDSAVYLCASSADLAVGTQYFGPGTRLLVL.

This chain uses TRBV10-3 with TRBJ2-5; TRBD2 aligns across 7 bases. Unmatched junction bases numbered 5, after V lost 5 bases and J lost 5 bases. The length of the CDR3 is 13 residues. Germline V gene sequence: CDR1 ENHRY, CDR2 SYGVKD. The CDR3 spells CAISSGAGETQYF. For the CDR3, the DNA is TGTGCCATCAGTAGCGGGGCTGGGGAGACCCAGTACTTC.

V and J are TRBV7-3 and TRBJ2-3; 9 positions match TRBD2. V lost 5 bases, J lost 5 bases, and 17 bases stayed unmatched. The length of the CDR3 is 18 residues. Germline V gives CDR1 SGHTA, CDR2 FQGTGA. DNA of the CDR3: TGTGCCAGCAGCCCGCAACCCTCTAGCGGGGTGATGGGAGATACGCAGTATTTT. It codes for CASSPQPSSGVMGDTQYF.

This chain uses TRBV7-7 with TRBJ2-3; 8 nucleotides line up with TRBD2. Germline V lookup: CDR1 SSHAT, CDR2 FNYEAQ (reference sequence). The length of the CDR3 is 14 residues. The V segment lost 2 bases and the J segment 5 bases; nucleotides outside the gene matches: 3. CDR3 sequence: CASSLTGGQDTQYF. The CDR3 DNA is TGTGCCAGCAGCTTAACGGGGGGGCAAGATACGCAGTATTTT.

This clone has just a few counts. The chain links TRBV6-1 to TRBJ1-4; D unresolved. V lost 6 bases and J 8 bases, leaving 13 bases between the germline ends. CDR1 and CDR2 (germline): MNHNS, SASEGT. This CDR3 is built from 13 residues. The CDR3 protein is CASRTERIEKLFF. CDR3 in DNA: TGTGCCAGCAGGACGGAGCGTATAGAAAAACTGTTTTTT.

The V call is TRBV30, the J call TRBJ1-1; maybe TRBD1 (6 bases). Looked up from germline, CDR1 is GTSNPN and CDR2 is SVGIG (reference sequence). V lost 4 bases and J lost 7, with 10 bases in between. This CDR3 region has 11 residues. CDR3 region: CAWKTGIEAFF. For the CDR3, the DNA is TGTGCCTGGAAGACAGGAATTGAAGCTTTCTTT.

The V and J genes are TRBV7-2 and TRBJ2-3; D might be TRBD1 or TRBD2, each matching 6 bases. Deletions cut 6 bases from V and 5 bases from J, with 12 bases between. The CDR3 is made up of 13 amino acids. CDR1 SGHTA and CDR2 FQGNSA come from the germline V gene. The CDR3 protein is CASSPGARDTQYF. DNA for the CDR3: TGTGCCAGCAGTCCGGGGGCAAGAGATACGCAGTATTTT.

The chain couples TRBV7-9 to TRBJ1-5; 8 bases line up with TRBD1. From germline, CDR1 is SEHNR and CDR2 FQNEAQ (reference sequence). The CDR3 spans 14 residues. V dropped 1 base and J dropped 9; count of bases not matched to a gene: 5. The CDR3 loop reads CASSLGQGLGPQHF. The CDR3 nucleotides are TGTGCCAGCAGCTTAGGACAGGGGTTAGGGCCCCAGCATTTT.

The chain combines TRBV6-5 with TRBJ2-7, with D possibly TRBD1 on 6 matching bases. The CDR3 contains 14 residues. Germline V gene sequence: CDR1 MNHEY, CDR2 SVGAGI. V shed 5 bases and J shed 6 bases, with 17 bases lying between them. The CDR3 DNA is TGTGCCAGCAGTACGTTAGGGGGTCTCCTCGAGCAGTACTTC. Translation gives CASSTLGGLLEQYF.

This sequence joins TRBV12-5 and TRBJ1-2, with D tentatively TRBD1 (5 bases). Per germline, CDR1 LGHNT and CDR2 FRNRAP. Trimming removed 9 bases from V and 4 bases from J, with 24 bases in between. The CDR3 spans 16 residues. The CDR3: CARGVEAGTQRYGYTF. For the CDR3, the DNA is TGTGCTAGGGGGGTCGAAGCCGGGACTCAGCGCTATGGCTACACCTTC.